This T cell receptor beta chain came from a study of cytomegalovirus exposure and HLA in healthy donors. The study's findings and limits: Reports credit the classifier with highly specific, highly sensitive diagnosis of cytomegalovirus status.

A multiplex PCR was run with 60 Vbeta primers and 13 Jbeta primers. The assay was immunoSEQ multiplex PCR, and TCRdb's table has in-frame clones only and misses some. The data contain under 200,000 clones, 68% of them singletons. The CDR3 length is 14 residues. CDR1 is SGHRS, CDR2 YFSETQ, per germline. The V end lost 0 bases, the J end lost 6 bases, and 10 bases lay between the germline ends. There are a few counts of this clone. No antigen is known for it. This TCR was recovered from a middle-aged woman in good health and CMV-seropositive. The J gene is TRBJ2-4, the V gene TRBV5-1; D might be TRBD1 (6 bases). Sequenced sample: PBMCs. The CDR3 protein is CASSLGQVPNIQYF. The CDR3 DNA sequence: TGCGCCAGCAGCTTGGGACAGGTTCCAAACATTCAGTACTTC.